One sample yielded the 18 T cell receptor beta chains listed below, sequenced in a study of OX40 agonist ivuxolimab in advanced cancers. Clones were read by immunoSEQ multiplex PCR, and TCRdb kept only the in-frame ones, dropping some. This sample has 50,000 to 55,000 clones, with 75% to 90% found just once. The starting material was CD4+ or CD8+ T cells sorted from blood, obtained in a trial of the OX40 agonist ivuxolimab. All receptors derive from an adult with an advanced solid tumor such as melanoma, head and neck, liver or kidney cancer.

The J gene is TRBJ2-7, the V gene TRBV6-1; D may correspond to TRBD1 or TRBD2 (5 bases each). V was cut by 0 bases and J by 7 bases, with 13 bases left in between. The CDR3 length is 14 residues. The germline CDR1 and CDR2 sequences are MNHNS and SASEGT. CDR3 coding DNA: TGTGCCAGCAGTGAAGCGGGACCGGCGCGGGAGCAGTACTTC. Translating it yields CASSEAGPAREQYF.

The V gene is TRBV2, the J gene TRBJ2-3; 8 positions agree with TRBD2. Germline V gene lookup returns CDR1 SNHLY and CDR2 FYNNEI. The CDR3 contains 15 residues. The V and J ends lost 8 bases and 0 bases, in that order; junction bases with no gene match: 7. CDR3 nucleotides: TGTGCCAGCCTGGAACTAGCGGTGAGCACAGATACGCAGTATTTT. It yields the protein CASLELAVSTDTQYF.

This clone was seen at least ten times. The gene calls are TRBV7-9 and TRBJ2-1; D uncertain. This CDR3 has 13 residues. From germline, CDR1 is SEHNR and CDR2 FQNEAQ (reference sequence). Trimming took 4 bases from V and 8 from J, leaving 12 bases between them. Here the CDR3 reads CASSSKGLDEQFF. CDR3 nucleotides: TGTGCCAGCAGCTCCAAAGGTTTAGATGAGCAGTTCTTC.

For the CDR3, the DNA is TGTGCCAGCTCACCCAGGGAGGCGGGCACTGAAGCTTTCTTT. Protein sequence: CASSPREAGTEAFF. The chain has TRBV18 and TRBJ1-1, with a tentative D call TRBD1 (5 bases). Germline CDR1 and CDR2: KGHSH and LQKENI. This CDR3 has 14 residues. V was clipped by 3 bases and J by 4 bases, with 12 bases between them.

This clone has a single count. V is TRBV5-1 and J is TRBJ1-1; D ambiguous. This CDR3 comprises 15 residues. V lost 5 bases and J lost 0, with 14 bases in between. Germline lookup yields CDR1 SGHRS and CDR2 YFSETQ. The CDR3 DNA sequence: TGCGCCAGCAGAAAGGAAGGGCGGATGAACACTGAAGCTTTCTTT. Translated, it gives CASRKEGRMNTEAFF. Full variable domain (outside the CDR3, taken from reference TRBV5-1 and TRBJ1-1): KAGVTQTPRYLIKTRGQQVTLSCSPISGHRSVSWYQQTPGQGLQFLFEYFSETQRNKGNFPGRFSGRQFSNSRSEMNVSTLELGDSALYLCASRKEGRMNTEAFFGQGTRLTVV.

The chain is built from TRBV9 and TRBJ2-2; no firm D call. V lost 3 bases and J lost 6, with 12 bases in between. This CDR3 is built from 14 residues. Germline V lookup: CDR1 SGDLS, CDR2 YYNGEE. The CDR3 DNA follows: TGTGCCAGCAGCGAGACCTCTGAAGCCGGGGAGCTGTTTTTT. It codes for CASSETSEAGELFF.

This clone came up once. The chain's CDR3 is CASRNSRGLNTEAFF. The CDR3 nucleotides read TGTGCCAGCAGAAATTCTAGGGGGCTGAACACTGAAGCTTTCTTT. The chain is built from TRBV6-5 and TRBJ1-1; TRBD1 matches at 7 bases. The CDR3 covers 15 residues. Germline trimming cut 6 bases from V and 0 bases from J; bases unmatched to any gene: 7. Germline V gene sequence: CDR1 MNHEY, CDR2 SVGAGI.

This clone was recorded only once. This rearrangement joins TRBV4-1 to TRBJ1-1; TRBD1 might be the D (5 bases). Trimming pared 6 bases from V and 1 base from J, leaving 18 bases between. The CDR3 consists of 16 residues. Germline CDR1 MGHRA, CDR2 YSYEKL. The CDR3 coding sequence is TGCGCCAGCAGACAAAGGGAAACCGGGACGAACACTGAAGCTTTCTTT. This gives the protein CASRQRETGTNTEAFF.

This rearrangement joins TRBV7-8 to TRBJ1-2, with D perhaps TRBD1 (6 bases). This CDR3 spans 15 amino acids. Trimming shortened V by 5 bases and J by 3 bases, and 16 bases separated the two germline ends. Looked up from germline, CDR1 is SGHVS and CDR2 is FQNEAQ. This chain's CDR3 is CASSHGGAVDYGYTF. For the CDR3, the DNA is TGTGCCAGCAGCCACGGGGGGGCGGTTGACTATGGCTACACCTTC.

The gene calls are TRBV10-2 and TRBJ2-3; D remains ambiguous. V was pared by 1 base and J by 4 bases, with 9 bases between. The germline CDR1 and CDR2 sequences are WSHSY and SAAADI. This CDR3 comprises 14 residues. The CDR3, as DNA: TGCGCCAGCAGTGAGTGGGATGGCCCAGATACGCAGTATTTT. It yields the protein CASSEWDGPDTQYF.

V usage is TRBV2 and J usage is TRBJ2-5; D possibly uses TRBD1 or TRBD2 (5 bases each). V gave up 8 bases and J gave up 0 bases, with 13 bases separating them. The CDR3 extends over 14 amino acids. Germline V gene data show CDR1 as SNHLY and CDR2 as FYNNEI. The CDR3 is CASQGERDQETQYF. CDR3 DNA sequence: TGTGCCAGCCAAGGGGAGAGAGACCAAGAGACCCAGTACTTC.

The J gene is TRBJ1-2, the V gene TRBV6-6, with D perhaps matching TRBD1 (6 bases). CDR1 MNHNY and CDR2 SVGAGI come from the germline V gene (reference sequence). The CDR3 runs 13 residues. Trimming removed 7 bases from V and 7 bases from J, with 16 bases in between. This CDR3 reads CASTPKTGFGYTF. The CDR3 nucleotides read TGTGCCAGCACCCCTAAAACAGGGTTTGGCTACACCTTC.

The chain employs TRBV18 and TRBJ1-4; 9 bases match TRBD1. CDR3 length equals 14 residues. Germline values: CDR1 KGHSH, CDR2 LQKENI. Unmatched junction bases numbered 1, after V lost 3 bases and J lost 5 bases. CDR3 DNA: TGTGCCAGCTCACCCGGGACAGGGAATGAAAAACTGTTTTTT. Translated: CASSPGTGNEKLFF. Looking up the rest from reference TRBV18 and TRBJ1-4 gives the full variable domain: NAGVMQNPRHLVRRRGQEARLRCSPMKGHSHVYWYRQLPEEGLKFMVYLQKENIIDESGMPKERFSAEFPKEGPSILRIQQVVRGDSAAYFCASSPGTGNEKLFFGSGTQLSVL.

The chain joins TRBV29-1 to TRBJ2-3; weak D call: TRBD1 (7 bases). Germline V gives CDR1 SQVTM, CDR2 ANQGSEA. Deletions cut 7 bases from V and 1 base from J, with 18 bases between. The CDR3 extends over 15 amino acids. The CDR3 sequence: CSAATGRGGTDTQYF. The CDR3 DNA sequence: TGCAGCGCCGCGACAGGGCGGGGAGGCACAGATACGCAGTATTTT.

The V and J genes are TRBV7-3 and TRBJ1-2, with 8 positions matching TRBD1. Germline loops: CDR1 SGHTA, CDR2 FQGTGA. This CDR3 is built from 15 residues. J was trimmed by 3 bases and V by 4 bases; bases with no gene match: 7. The chain's CDR3 is CASSSRDRSDYGYTF. CDR3 DNA: TGTGCCAGCAGCTCGAGGGACAGGTCAGACTATGGCTACACCTTC.

The chain joins TRBV5-4 to TRBJ2-5; 8 nucleotides agree with TRBD2. CDR1 SGHNT and CDR2 YYREEE come from the germline V gene (reference sequence). The CDR3 loop spans 17 amino acids. After removal of 2 bases from V and 7 bases from J, the junction contained 16 bases not matched to a gene. The CDR3 nucleotides are TGTGCCAGCAGCTTCGGCCTAGCGGGTGGTTCCGGCCGGACCCAGTACTTC. This translates into CASSFGLAGGSGRTQYF. The complete variable domain, with remaining parts taken from reference TRBV5-4 and TRBJ2-5, reads ETGVTQSPTHLIKTRGQQVTLRCSSQSGHNTVSWYQQALGQGPQFIFQYYREEENGRGNFPPRFSGLQFPNYSSELNVNALELDDSALYLCASSFGLAGGSGRTQYFGPGTRLLVL.

The chain combines TRBV7-8 with TRBJ1-4, with D possibly TRBD1 on 5 matching bases. Between the trimmed V and J ends, which lost 5 bases and 4 bases, there was a span of 11 bases. Germline-derived CDR1 and CDR2 are SGHVS and FQNEAQ. The CDR3 sequence is 14 residues long. Here the CDR3 reads CASSRDGVNEKLFF. The CDR3 bases are TGTGCCAGCAGCAGGGACGGAGTTAATGAAAAACTGTTTTTT.

This chain uses TRBV9 with TRBJ2-5, with 11 bases lining up with TRBD2. The CDR3 loop spans 15 amino acids. Losses at the gene ends were 2 bases for V and 5 bases for J; bases not matched to a gene: 5. Germline V gene sequence: CDR1 SGDLS, CDR2 YYNGEE. This CDR3 reads CASSVQLAGVETQYF. CDR3 sequence (DNA): TGTGCCAGCAGCGTCCAACTAGCGGGGGTCGAGACCCAGTACTTC.